This record covers a single T cell receptor (beta chain). Its antigen remains unknown. Investigators performed immunoSEQ version v3.0 at survey level. Sequencing set out to capture roughly 40,000-50,000 T-cell genomes per sample. Sequencing was performed with immunoSEQ multiplex PCR; in TCRdb, only in-frame clones are kept and a portion is missing. The sample has some 9,700 clones, approximately 75% seen once; the top ten hold around a sixth. The data originate from a study of long-term antiretroviral therapy in people with HIV. Study results and caveats: Repertoires from HIV showed CDR3 length ranges narrower than those of controls. Viral resistance, ART adherence and therapy changes all lacked available data.

The source material was unsorted PBMCs, sampled 0.7 years after starting antiretroviral therapy. This TCR was sampled from a man aged 35 to 55 with HIV.

The CDR3 DNA sequence: TGTGCCAGCAGCCAATCCTCCACAGGGTATCCCTATGGCTACACCTTC. It is translated as CASSQSSTGYPYGYTF. V and J are TRBV14 and TRBJ1-2, with a weak D call TRBD1 (6 bases). The V end was cut by 2 bases, the J end by 4 bases, with 17 bases between. The CDR3 contains 16 residues. The V gene's germline CDR1 is SGHDN and CDR2 FVKESK.